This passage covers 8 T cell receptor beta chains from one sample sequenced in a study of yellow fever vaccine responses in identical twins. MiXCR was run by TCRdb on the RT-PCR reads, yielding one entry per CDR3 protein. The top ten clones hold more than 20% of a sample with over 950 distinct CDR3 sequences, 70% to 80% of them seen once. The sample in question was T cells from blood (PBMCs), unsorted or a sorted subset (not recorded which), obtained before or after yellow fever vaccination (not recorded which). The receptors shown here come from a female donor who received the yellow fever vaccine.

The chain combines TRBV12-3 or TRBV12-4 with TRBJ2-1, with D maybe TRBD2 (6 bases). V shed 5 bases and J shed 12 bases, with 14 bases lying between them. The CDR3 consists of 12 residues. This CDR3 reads CASSLTSMAQFF. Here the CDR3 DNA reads TGTGCCAGCAGTCTTACTAGCATGGCGCAGTTCTTC.

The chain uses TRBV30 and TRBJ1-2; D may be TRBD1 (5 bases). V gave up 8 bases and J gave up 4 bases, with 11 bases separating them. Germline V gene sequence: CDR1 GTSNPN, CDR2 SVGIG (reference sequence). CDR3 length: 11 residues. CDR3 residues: CAGRGGYGYTF. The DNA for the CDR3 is TGTGCCGGACGTGGGGGCTATGGCTACACCTTC. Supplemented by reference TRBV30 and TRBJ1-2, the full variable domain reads SQTIHQWPATLVQPVGSPLSLECTVEGTSNPNLYWYRQAAGRGLQLLFYSVGIGQISSEVPQNLSASRPQDRQFILSSKKLLLSDSGFYLCAGRGGYGYTFGSGTRLTVV.

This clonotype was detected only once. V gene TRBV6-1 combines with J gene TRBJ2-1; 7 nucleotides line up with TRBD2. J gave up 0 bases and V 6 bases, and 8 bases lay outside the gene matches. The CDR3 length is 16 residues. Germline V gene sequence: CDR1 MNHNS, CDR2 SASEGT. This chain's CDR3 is CASSSTSSLSYNEQFF. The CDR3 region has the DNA TGTGCCAGCAGCTCGACTAGCTCCCTCTCCTACAATGAGCAGTTCTTC.

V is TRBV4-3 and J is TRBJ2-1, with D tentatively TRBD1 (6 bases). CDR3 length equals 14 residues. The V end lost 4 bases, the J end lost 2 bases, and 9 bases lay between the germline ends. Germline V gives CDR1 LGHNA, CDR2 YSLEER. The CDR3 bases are TGCGCCAGCAGCCCAAGGGGGACCTACAATGAGCAGTTCTTC. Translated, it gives CASSPRGTYNEQFF.

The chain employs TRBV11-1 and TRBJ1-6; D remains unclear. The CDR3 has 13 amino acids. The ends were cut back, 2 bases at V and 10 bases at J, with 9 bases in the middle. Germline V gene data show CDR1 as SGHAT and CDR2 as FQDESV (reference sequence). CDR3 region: CASSLPGSSPLHF. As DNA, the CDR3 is TGTGCCAGCAGCTTACCGGGGAGCTCACCCCTCCACTTT. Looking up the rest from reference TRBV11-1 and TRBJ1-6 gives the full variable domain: EAEVAQSPRYKITEKSQAVAFWCDPISGHATLYWYRQILGQGPELLVQFQDESVVDDSQLPKDRFSAERLKGVDSTLKIQPAELGDSAMYLCASSLPGSSPLHFGNGTRLTVT.

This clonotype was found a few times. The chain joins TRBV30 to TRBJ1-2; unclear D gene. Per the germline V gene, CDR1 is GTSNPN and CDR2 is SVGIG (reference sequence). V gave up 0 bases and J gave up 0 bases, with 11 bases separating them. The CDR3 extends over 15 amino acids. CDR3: CAWSVHSGANYGYTF. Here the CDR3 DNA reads TGTGCCTGGAGTGTACACTCAGGAGCTAACTATGGCTACACCTTC.

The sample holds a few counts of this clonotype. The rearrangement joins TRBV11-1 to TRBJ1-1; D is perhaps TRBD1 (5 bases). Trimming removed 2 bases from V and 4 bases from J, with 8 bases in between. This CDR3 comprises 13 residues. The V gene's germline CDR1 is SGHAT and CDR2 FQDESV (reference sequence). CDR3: CASSLWGGTEAFF. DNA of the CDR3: TGTGCCAGCAGCTTATGGGGGGGCACTGAAGCTTTCTTT.

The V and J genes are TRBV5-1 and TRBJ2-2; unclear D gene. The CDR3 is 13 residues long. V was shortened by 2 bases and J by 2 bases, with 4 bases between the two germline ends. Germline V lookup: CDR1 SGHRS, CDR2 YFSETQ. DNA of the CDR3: TGCGCCAGCAGCTTCCAAAACACCGGGGAGCTGTTTTTT. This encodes CASSFQNTGELFF.